This entry is about one TCR beta chain. Its antigen is still unknown. No per-base quality is available; no much larger clone lies one base away. Relative to germline, V is missing 6 bases and J is missing 0 bases, with 5 bases of the junction outside any gene match. From a lookup of the germline V gene (reference sequence), CDR1 and CDR2 are MNHEY and SMNVEV. Spanning cysteine to phenylalanine, the CDR3 consists of 14 amino acids. Only the CDR3 DNA is retained, 42 bases long and in frame from the first base. At one collaborating source in Seattle, patients were enrolled during active infection and were followed longitudinally through the course of disease. Each collaborating institution followed its own protocols to collect whole blood in K2EDTA tubes. For TCRbeta analysis, collaborators shipped samples in one of three forms: frozen whole blood, isolated PBMCs, or DNA extracted from either of those sample types.

The immunoSEQ Assay, a bias-controlled multiplex PCR, was used to amplify TCRbeta CDR3 regions from genomic DNA. As for how the authors treated the data: Within the assay, amplification of reference gene primers was used to estimate how many nucleated cells each sample contained. To quantify the absolute abundance of each unique TCRbeta CDR3 rearrangement, sequence reads were collapsed and filtered. For each sample, productive Simpson clonality was calculated by taking the square root of Simpson's diversity index across productive rearrangements. Drawn from immuneACCESS, this table holds only the in-frame rearrangements with V and J called that TCRdb kept. Clones are partly lost; checked studies trace under half to an unresolved V gene and leave the rest unexplained. The V and J calls and clone size are taken from that table; D and trimming were inferred from the DNA. The sample table shows about 530,000 clones, and 70% to 90% are seen once. The top ten hold less than 9.5% of the sample.

The data stem from a study of blood T cell repertoires in COVID-19 (dated by TCRdb to between 2020 and 2021). For the wider study: Samples from collaborators originated in the United States, Italy and Spain and spanned both the acute and convalescent phases of COVID-19. Subjects who had been exposed to COVID-19, were actively infected with it, or had recovered from it provided the deeply sampled blood TCRbeta repertoires that made up the dataset. Nearly every sample came with metadata listing a de-identified subject ID, COVID-19 status, age in years and sex. A freely available public database, intended as a resource for researchers studying the immune response to SARS-CoV-2, is where the repertoires were released. Where HLA class I and class II types were available, the types were taken from metadata supplied by the sample provider, not from assay-based typing. The samples were drawn from two sources: the first 160 participants of the ongoing ImmuneRACE study, and 1,200 or so subjects contributed by 6 global collaborators. The material from the prospective study consisted of cDNA or gDNA derived from T cells, B-cell-depleted T cells, or PBMCs.

What the study reported, not specific to this receptor: The amount of clinical and demographic metadata varied by source and participant and was provided uncurated.

The sequence came from a woman between 50 and 59 years old with COVID-19, enrolled during active disease. The V gene is TRBV27 and the J gene is TRBJ2-7; 7 junctional bases match TRBD1. The sequenced material came from peripheral blood. The CDR3 here reads CASRTRDSSYEQYF. In nucleotide form, the sequence is TGTGCCAGCAGAACCCGGGACAGCTCCTACGAGCAGTACTTC.